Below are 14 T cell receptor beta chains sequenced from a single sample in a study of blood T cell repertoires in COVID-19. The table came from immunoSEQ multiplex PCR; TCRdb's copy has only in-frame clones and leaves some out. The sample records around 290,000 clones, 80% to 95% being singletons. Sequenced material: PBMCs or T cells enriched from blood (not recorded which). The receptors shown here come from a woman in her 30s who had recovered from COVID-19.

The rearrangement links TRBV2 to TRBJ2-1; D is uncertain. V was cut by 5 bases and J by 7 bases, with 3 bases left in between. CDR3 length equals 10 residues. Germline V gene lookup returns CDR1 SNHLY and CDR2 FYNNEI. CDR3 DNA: TGTGCCAGCAGTTTAAATGAGCAGTTCTTC. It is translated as CASSLNEQFF.

The CDR3 protein is CASSPTSGRTYEQYF. The CDR3 DNA sequence: TGTGCCAGCAGCCCGACTAGCGGGAGAACCTACGAGCAGTACTTC. The rearrangement uses TRBV13 and TRBJ2-7, with 12 nucleotides matching TRBD2. Losses at the gene ends were 5 bases for V and 2 bases for J; bases not matched to a gene: 4. There are 15 residues in the CDR3. CDR1 is PRHDT and CDR2 is FYEKMQ in the germline V gene (reference sequence).

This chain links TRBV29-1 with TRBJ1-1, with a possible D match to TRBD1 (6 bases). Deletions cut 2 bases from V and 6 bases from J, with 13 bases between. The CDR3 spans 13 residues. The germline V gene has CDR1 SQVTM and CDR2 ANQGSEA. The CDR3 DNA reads TGCAGCGTTGAACAGGGGATCACTGCTGAAGCTTTCTTT. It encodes CSVEQGITAEAFF.

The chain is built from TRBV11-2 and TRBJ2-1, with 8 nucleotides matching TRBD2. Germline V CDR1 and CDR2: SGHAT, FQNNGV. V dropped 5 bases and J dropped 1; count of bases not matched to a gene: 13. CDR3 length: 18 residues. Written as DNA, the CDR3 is TGTGCCAGCAGCCCATTAGGCGGGAGGCCTAGGTCCTACAATGAGCAGTTCTTC. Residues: CASSPLGGRPRSYNEQFF.

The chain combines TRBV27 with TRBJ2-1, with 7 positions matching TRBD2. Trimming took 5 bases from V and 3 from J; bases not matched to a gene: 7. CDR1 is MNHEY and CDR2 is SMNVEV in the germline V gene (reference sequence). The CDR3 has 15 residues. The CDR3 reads CASSPQSGVYNEQFF. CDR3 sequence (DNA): TGTGCCAGCAGTCCCCAGAGCGGGGTCTACAATGAGCAGTTCTTC.

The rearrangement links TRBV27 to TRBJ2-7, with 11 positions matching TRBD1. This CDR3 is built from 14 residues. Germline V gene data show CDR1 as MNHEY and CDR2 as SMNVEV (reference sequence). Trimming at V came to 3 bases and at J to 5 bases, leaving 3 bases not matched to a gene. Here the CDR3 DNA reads TGTGCCAGCAGTTTGGGGACAGGGGGGAACGAGCAGTACTTC. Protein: CASSLGTGGNEQYF.

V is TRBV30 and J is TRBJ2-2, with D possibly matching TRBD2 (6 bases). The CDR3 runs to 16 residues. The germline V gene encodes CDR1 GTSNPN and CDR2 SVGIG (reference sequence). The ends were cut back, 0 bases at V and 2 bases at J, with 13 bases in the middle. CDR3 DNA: TGTGCCTGGAGTGTGGGAGGCGCCCATAACACCGGGGAGCTGTTTTTT. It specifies CAWSVGGAHNTGELFF.

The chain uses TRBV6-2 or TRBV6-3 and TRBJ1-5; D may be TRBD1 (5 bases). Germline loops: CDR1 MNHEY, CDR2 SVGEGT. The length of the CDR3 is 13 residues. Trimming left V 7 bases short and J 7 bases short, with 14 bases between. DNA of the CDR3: TGTGCCAGCACCCCCTTCCAGGGCCAGCCCCAGCATTTT. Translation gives CASTPFQGQPQHF.

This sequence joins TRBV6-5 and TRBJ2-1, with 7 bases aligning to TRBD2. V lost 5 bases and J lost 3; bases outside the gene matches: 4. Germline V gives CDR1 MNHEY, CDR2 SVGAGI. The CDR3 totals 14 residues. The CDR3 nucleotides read TGTGCCAGCAGTCCGGGACTACTCTACAATGAGCAGTTCTTC. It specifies CASSPGLLYNEQFF.

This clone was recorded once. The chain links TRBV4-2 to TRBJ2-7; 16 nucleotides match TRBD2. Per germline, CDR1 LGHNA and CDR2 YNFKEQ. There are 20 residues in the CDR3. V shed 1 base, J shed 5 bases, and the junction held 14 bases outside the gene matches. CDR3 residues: CASSQVGAGLAGGNGNEQYF. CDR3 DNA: TGTGCCAGCAGCCAAGTAGGGGCGGGACTAGCGGGAGGGAATGGGAACGAGCAGTACTTC.

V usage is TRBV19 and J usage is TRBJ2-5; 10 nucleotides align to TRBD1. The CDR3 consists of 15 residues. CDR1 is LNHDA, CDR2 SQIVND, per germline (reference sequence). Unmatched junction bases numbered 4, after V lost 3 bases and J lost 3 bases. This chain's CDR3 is CASSILGTGEETQYF. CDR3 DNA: TGTGCCAGTAGTATTCTGGGGACAGGGGAAGAGACCCAGTACTTC.

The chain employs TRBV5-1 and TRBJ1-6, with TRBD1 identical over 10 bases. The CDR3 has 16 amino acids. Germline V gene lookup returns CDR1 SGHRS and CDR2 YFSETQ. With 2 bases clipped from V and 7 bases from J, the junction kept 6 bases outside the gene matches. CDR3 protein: CASSLSTGGANSPLHF. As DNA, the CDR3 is TGCGCCAGCAGCTTATCGACAGGGGGCGCAAATTCACCCCTCCACTTT.

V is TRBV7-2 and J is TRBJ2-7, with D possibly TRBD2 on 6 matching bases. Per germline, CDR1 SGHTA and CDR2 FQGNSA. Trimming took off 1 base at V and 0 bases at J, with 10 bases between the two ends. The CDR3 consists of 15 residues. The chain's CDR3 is CASSLVGGASYEQYF. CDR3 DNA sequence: TGTGCCAGCAGCTTAGTGGGCGGGGCCTCCTACGAGCAGTACTTC.

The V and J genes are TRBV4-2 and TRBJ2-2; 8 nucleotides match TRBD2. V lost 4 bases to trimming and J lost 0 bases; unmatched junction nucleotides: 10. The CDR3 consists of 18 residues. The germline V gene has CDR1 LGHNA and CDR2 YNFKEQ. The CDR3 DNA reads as TGTGCCAGCAGCCCTCCAACCCCGGGACTAGCGAACACCGGGGAGCTGTTTTTT. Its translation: CASSPPTPGLANTGELFF.